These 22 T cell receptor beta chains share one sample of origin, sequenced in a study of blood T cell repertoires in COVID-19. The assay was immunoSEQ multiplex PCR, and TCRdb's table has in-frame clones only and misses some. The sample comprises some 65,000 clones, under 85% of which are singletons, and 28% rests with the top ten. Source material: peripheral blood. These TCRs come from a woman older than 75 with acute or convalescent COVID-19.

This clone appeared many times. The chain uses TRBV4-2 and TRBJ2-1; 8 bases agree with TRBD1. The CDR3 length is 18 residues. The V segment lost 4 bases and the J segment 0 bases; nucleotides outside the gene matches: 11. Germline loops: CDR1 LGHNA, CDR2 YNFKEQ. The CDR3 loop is CASSRDPGGRTSYNEQFF. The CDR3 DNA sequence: TGTGCCAGCAGCCGGGACCCAGGGGGCCGAACCTCCTACAATGAGCAGTTCTTC.

CDR3: CASSKHGQGRDYEQYF. CDR3 coding DNA: TGTGCCAGCAGCAAACACGGACAAGGGCGAGACTACGAGCAGTACTTC. This rearrangement joins TRBV21-1 to TRBJ2-7; the table's TRBD1 call for D was not verified on the DNA. TRBV21-1 is noted as a pseudogene. The CDR3 consists of 16 residues.

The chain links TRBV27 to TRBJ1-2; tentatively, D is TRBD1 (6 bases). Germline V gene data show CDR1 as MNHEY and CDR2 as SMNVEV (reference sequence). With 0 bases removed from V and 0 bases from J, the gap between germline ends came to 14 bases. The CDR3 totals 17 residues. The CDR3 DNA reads TGTGCCAGCAGTTTATCATCTAGGGCAGGGGCTAACTATGGCTACACCTTC. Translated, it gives CASSLSSRAGANYGYTF.

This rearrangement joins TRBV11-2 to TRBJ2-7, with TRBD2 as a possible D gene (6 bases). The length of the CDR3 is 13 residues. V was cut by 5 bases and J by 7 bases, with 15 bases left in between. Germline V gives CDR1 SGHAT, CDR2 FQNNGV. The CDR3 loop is CASSPGLNSEQYF. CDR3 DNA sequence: TGTGCCAGCAGCCCGGGACTGAACTCGGAGCAGTACTTC. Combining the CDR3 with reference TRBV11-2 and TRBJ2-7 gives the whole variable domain EAGVAQSPRYKIIEKRQSVAFWCNPISGHATLYWYQQILGQGPKLLIQFQNNGVVDDSQLPKDRFSAERLKGVDSTLKIQPAKLEDSAVYLCASSPGLNSEQYFGPGTRLTVT.

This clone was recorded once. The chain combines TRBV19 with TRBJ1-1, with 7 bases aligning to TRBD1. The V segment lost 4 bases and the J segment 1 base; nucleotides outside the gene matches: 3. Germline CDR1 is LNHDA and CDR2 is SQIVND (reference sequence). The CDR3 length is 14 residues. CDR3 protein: CASSRGQSNTEAFF. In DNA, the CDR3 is TGTGCCAGTAGTAGGGGACAGTCGAACACTGAAGCTTTCTTT.

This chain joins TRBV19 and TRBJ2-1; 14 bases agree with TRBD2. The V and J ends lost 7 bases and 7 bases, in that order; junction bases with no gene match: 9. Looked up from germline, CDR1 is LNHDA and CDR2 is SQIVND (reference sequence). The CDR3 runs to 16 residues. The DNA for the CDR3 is TGTGCCAGTACCCCTGGGGGGACTAGCGGGAGAAATGAGCAGTTCTTC. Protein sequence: CASTPGGTSGRNEQFF.

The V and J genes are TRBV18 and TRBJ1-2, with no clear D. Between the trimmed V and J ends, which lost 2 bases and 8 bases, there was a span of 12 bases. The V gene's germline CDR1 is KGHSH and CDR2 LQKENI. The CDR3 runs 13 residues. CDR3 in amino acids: CASSPVGQEGYTF. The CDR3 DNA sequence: TGTGCCAGCTCACCAGTTGGCCAGGAAGGCTACACCTTC. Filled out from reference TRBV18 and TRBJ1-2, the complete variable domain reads NAGVMQNPRHLVRRRGQEARLRCSPMKGHSHVYWYRQLPEEGLKFMVYLQKENIIDESGMPKERFSAEFPKEGPSILRIQQVVRGDSAAYFCASSPVGQEGYTFGSGTRLTVV.

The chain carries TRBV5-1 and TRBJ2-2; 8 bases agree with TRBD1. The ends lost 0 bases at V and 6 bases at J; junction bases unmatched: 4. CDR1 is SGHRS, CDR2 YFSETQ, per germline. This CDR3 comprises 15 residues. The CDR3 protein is CASSLDGQGSGELFF. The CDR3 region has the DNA TGCGCCAGCAGCTTGGACGGACAGGGTTCCGGGGAGCTGTTTTTT.

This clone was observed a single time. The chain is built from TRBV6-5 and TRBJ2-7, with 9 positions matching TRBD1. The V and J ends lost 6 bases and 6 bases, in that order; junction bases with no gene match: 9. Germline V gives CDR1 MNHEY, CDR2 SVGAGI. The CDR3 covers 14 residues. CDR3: CASRKLGQGGEQYF. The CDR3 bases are TGTGCCAGCAGGAAGTTGGGACAGGGTGGCGAGCAGTACTTC.

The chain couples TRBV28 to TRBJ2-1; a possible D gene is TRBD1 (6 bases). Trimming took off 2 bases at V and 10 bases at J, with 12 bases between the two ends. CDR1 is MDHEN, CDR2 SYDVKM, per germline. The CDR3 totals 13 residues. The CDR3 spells CASSLGNRDEQFF. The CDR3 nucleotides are TGTGCCAGCAGTTTAGGAAACAGGGACGAGCAGTTCTTC.

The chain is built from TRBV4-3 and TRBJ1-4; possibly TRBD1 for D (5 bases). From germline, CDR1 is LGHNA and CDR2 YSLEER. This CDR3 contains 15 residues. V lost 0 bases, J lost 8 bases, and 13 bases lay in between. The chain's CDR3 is CASSQDPGRGEKLFF. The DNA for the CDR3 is TGCGCCAGCAGCCAAGATCCAGGGAGGGGAGAAAAACTGTTTTTT.

CDR3 DNA sequence: TGTGCCAGCAGCTTTGGGGACAGACCGGGTTACAATGAGCAGTTCTTC. This gives the protein CASSFGDRPGYNEQFF. The chain uses TRBV11-3 and TRBJ2-1, with 7 bases aligning to TRBD1. This CDR3 is built from 16 residues. The junction had 9 bases not matched to a gene; V was cut back by 3 bases and J by 4 bases. CDR1 is SGHNT and CDR2 is YENEEA in the germline V gene. Looking up the rest from reference TRBV11-3 and TRBJ2-1 gives the full variable domain: EAGVVQSPRYKIIEKKQPVAFWCNPISGHNTLYWYLQNLGQGPELLIRYENEEAVDDSQLPKDRFSAERLKGVDSTLKIQPAELGDSAVYLCASSFGDRPGYNEQFFGPGTRLTVL.

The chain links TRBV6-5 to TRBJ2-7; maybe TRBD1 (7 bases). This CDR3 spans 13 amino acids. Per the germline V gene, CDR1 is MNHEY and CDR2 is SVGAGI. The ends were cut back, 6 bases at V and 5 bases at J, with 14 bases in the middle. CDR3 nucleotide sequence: TGTGCCAGCAGCCACAGGGGCGGGAACGAGCAGTACTTC. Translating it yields CASSHRGGNEQYF.

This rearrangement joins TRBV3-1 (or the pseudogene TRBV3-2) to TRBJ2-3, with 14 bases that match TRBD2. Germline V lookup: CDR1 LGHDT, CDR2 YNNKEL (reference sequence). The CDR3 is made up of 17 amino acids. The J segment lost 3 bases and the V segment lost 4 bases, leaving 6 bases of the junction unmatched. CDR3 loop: CASSLGTSGSITDTQYF. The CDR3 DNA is TGTGCCAGCAGCCTGGGGACTAGCGGGAGTATAACAGATACGCAGTATTTT.

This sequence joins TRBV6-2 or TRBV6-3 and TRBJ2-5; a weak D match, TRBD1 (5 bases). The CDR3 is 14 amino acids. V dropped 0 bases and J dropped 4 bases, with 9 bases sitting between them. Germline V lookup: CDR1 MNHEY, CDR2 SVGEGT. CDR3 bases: TGTGCCAGCAGTTACTCTCCAGGGTCAGAGACCCAGTACTTC. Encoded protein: CASSYSPGSETQYF.

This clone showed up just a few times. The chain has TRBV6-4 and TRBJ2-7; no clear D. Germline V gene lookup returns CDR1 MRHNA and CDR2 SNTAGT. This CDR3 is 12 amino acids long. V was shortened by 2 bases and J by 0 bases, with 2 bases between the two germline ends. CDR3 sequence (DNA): TGTGCCAGCAGTGACCTCTCCTACGAGCAGTACTTC. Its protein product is CASSDLSYEQYF.

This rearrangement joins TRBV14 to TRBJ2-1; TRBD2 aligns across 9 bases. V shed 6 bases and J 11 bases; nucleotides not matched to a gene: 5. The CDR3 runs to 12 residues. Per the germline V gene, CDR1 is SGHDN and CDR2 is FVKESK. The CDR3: CASRTSGLKQFF. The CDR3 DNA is TGTGCCAGCAGGACTAGCGGACTTAAGCAGTTCTTC.

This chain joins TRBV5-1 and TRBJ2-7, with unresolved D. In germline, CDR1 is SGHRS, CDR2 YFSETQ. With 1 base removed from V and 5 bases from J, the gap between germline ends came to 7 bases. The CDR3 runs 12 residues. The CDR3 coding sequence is TGCGCCAGCAGCTTGAATTTTAACGAGCAGTACTTC. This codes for CASSLNFNEQYF.

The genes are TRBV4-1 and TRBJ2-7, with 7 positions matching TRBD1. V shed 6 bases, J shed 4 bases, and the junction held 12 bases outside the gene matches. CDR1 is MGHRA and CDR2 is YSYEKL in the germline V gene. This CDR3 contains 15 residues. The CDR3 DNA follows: TGCGCCAGCAGTTACGGACAGGTTTCCCGATACGAGCAGTACTTC. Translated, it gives CASSYGQVSRYEQYF.

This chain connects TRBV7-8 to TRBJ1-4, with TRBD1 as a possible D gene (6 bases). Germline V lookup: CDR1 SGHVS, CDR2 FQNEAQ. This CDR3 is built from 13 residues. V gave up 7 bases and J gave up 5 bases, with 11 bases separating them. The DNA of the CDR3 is TGTGCCAGCACCCGACAGGAAAATGAAAAACTGTTTTTT. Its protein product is CASTRQENEKLFF.

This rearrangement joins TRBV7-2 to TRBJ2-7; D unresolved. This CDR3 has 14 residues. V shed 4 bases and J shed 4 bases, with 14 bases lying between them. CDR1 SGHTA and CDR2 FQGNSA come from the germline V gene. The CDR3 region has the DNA TGTGCCAGCAGCTCGGGTCCTCCGGTTTACGAGCAGTACTTC. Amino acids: CASSSGPPVYEQYF.

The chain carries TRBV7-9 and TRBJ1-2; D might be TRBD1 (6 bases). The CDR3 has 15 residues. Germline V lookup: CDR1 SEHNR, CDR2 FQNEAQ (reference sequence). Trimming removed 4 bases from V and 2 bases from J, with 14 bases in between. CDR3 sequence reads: CASSSSGTNNYGYTF. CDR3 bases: TGTGCCAGCAGCTCCTCCGGGACAAACAACTATGGCTACACCTTC.